The source of this T cell receptor beta chain is a study of cytomegalovirus exposure and HLA in healthy donors. Turning to this clone: Antigen specificity is unknown.

Primers for the PCR totalled 60 Vbeta and 13 Jbeta. The assay was immunoSEQ multiplex PCR, and TCRdb's table has in-frame clones only and misses some. The sample holds about 190,000 clones, roughly 81% seen once. The CDR3 runs to 15 residues. Germline V CDR1 and CDR2: SGHNT, YYREEE (reference sequence). V lost 4 bases and J lost 7; bases outside the gene matches: 4. Study conclusions and caveats: The authors later found most CMV-associated TCR beta chains appeared HLA-restricted. The availability of immune exposure information extended only to CMV serostatus. Differences between HLA loci emerged in a later analysis of TCR association rates, with DRB1 most and HLA-C fewest.

V and J are TRBV5-4 and TRBJ2-1; 14 positions agree with TRBD2. The origin of this receptor is a woman in her 30s in good health and CMV-seropositive. Specimen: PBMCs. The CDR3 coding sequence is TGTGCCAGCAGCCCGACTAGCGGGAGGGTGAATGAGCAGTTCTTC. Translated: CASSPTSGRVNEQFF.